This TCR beta chain was sequenced during a study of CD8+CD57+ T cells in acquired aplastic anemia. At the level of the study: Sorted CD4+ plus CD8+ cells gave DNA averaging about 3 ug. Notes on the study in general: Statistical testing detected no significant gap in CD8+ Simpson's diversity between patients and controls.

This clonotype has only one observation. The antigen remains unidentified. Germline lookup yields CDR1 SGDLS and CDR2 YYNGEE. The junction had 7 bases not matched to a gene; V was cut back by 3 bases and J by 3 bases. The CDR3 length is 15 residues. By flow cytometry, patients selected for sequencing had shown an expansion of CD8+CD57+ cells. Patients had undergone no therapy by the time their blood was sampled. For CDR3 and TCR beta VDJ profiling, genomic DNA was the template used. Each CDR3 protein gets one entry after TCRdb re-called the reads with MiXCR. The table shows 150,000 or so distinct CDR3 sequences, with approximately 51% occurring only once.

This sequence originates from a human donor with aplastic anemia. This rearrangement joins TRBV9 to TRBJ1-1; TRBD1 aligns across 8 bases. Sequencing used sorted CD4+, CD8+, or CD8+CD57+ T cells (not recorded which) from PBMCs. This CDR3 is CASSADRGRHTEAFF. The CDR3 DNA is TGTGCCAGCAGCGCTGACAGGGGCCGGCACACTGAAGCTTTCTTT.